One and the same sample provided the 28 T cell receptor beta chains below, sequenced in a study of regulatory T cells in long-lasting Graves disease. Investigators prepared the TCR beta libraries by applying iRepertoire HTBI primers and Arm-PCR of CDR3 regions. TCRdb reprocessed the multiplex PCR reads with MiXCR, giving one entry per CDR3 protein. The table records under 400,000 distinct CDR3 sequences, over 15% of them present only once. The sample's time point: newly diagnosed GD, antithyroid drugs for less than 3 months. PBMCs were the source of the RNA used for TCR sequencing. The same data also went into a second study, on T cells in Graves' hyperthyroidism and ophthalmopathy.

Sequencing was performed on peripheral blood mononuclear cells (PBMCs), taken at new diagnosis, from a patient treated with antithyroid drugs. These receptors originate from a middle-aged man with Graves disease.

The chain employs TRBV20-1 and TRBJ2-1; 9 bases align to TRBD2. Germline loops: CDR1 DFQATT, CDR2 SNEGSKA (reference sequence). V dropped 4 bases and J dropped 5; count of bases not matched to a gene: 15. The CDR3 extends over 17 amino acids. CDR3: CSATSYLAGESNNEQFF. Here the CDR3 DNA reads TGCAGTGCTACCTCTTACTTAGCGGGAGAATCCAACAATGAGCAGTTCTTC.

This clonotype was seen many times. The chain combines TRBV27 with TRBJ2-7; 7 nucleotides agree with TRBD2. In germline, CDR1 is MNHEY, CDR2 SMNVEV (reference sequence). This CDR3 contains 14 residues. V was clipped by 6 bases and J by 3 bases; unmatched bases: 8. This CDR3 reads CASSPRGRVYEQYF. The DNA of the CDR3 is TGTGCCAGCAGCCCTCGTGGGAGGGTCTACGAGCAGTACTTC.

This clonotype was counted many times. V gene TRBV11-3 combines with J gene TRBJ1-2; no clear D gene. V lost 2 bases and J 2 bases, leaving 6 bases between the germline ends. CDR3 length equals 13 residues. Germline CDR1 and CDR2: SGHNT and YENEEA. CDR3 DNA sequence: TGTGCCAGCAGCTTAAGCCCCAACTATGGCTACACCTTC. Amino acids: CASSLSPNYGYTF.

The table lists this clonotype with many counts. J is TRBJ1-2 and V is TRBV2; TRBD1 matches at 8 bases. V shed 5 bases and J 5 bases; nucleotides not matched to a gene: 19. CDR3 size: 18 residues. CDR1 is SNHLY, CDR2 FYNNEI, per germline. CDR3 protein: CASSQGWISGTGLYGYTF. The CDR3 nucleotides are TGTGCCAGCAGTCAGGGATGGATCTCCGGGACAGGACTTTATGGCTACACCTTC.

This clonotype was counted between two and nine times. This chain connects TRBV9 to TRBJ2-1; no reliable D call. The CDR3 sequence is 14 residues long. With 0 bases removed from V and 10 bases from J, the gap between germline ends came to 14 bases. Looked up from germline, CDR1 is SGDLS and CDR2 is YYNGEE. In DNA form, the CDR3 reads TGTGCCAGCAGCGTAGACCCTAATGGGGTGGAGCAGTTCTTC. It specifies CASSVDPNGVEQFF. Together with reference TRBV9 and TRBJ2-1, the CDR3 gives the full variable domain: DSGVTQTPKHLITATGQRVTLRCSPRSGDLSVYWYQQSLDQGLQFLIQYYNGEERAKGNILERFSAQQFPDLHSELNLSSLELGDSALYFCASSVDPNGVEQFFGPGTRLTVL.

In its sample, this clonotype was seen a few times. The chain links TRBV12-3 or TRBV12-4 to TRBJ2-2; TRBD1 might be the D (7 bases). Deletions cut 7 bases from V and 7 bases from J, with 16 bases between. CDR3 size: 14 residues. CDR3 bases: TGTGCCAGCAAGGGCAGGGGGGCAATCGGGGAGCTGTTTTTT. It specifies CASKGRGAIGELFF.

This clonotype was found many times. The chain recombines TRBV28 with TRBJ1-5; D is uncertain. Trimming cost V 1 base and J 7 bases, with 14 bases left between them. The CDR3 covers 15 residues. Germline values: CDR1 MDHEN, CDR2 SYDVKM. The CDR3 DNA is TGTGCCAGCAGTTTATCCGGCCGGGCAGGACAGCCCCAGCATTTT. Amino acids: CASSLSGRAGQPQHF.

In this sample, this clonotype turned up many times. V is TRBV20-1 and J is TRBJ2-1; 9 bases are a match to TRBD1. Germline assignment: CDR1 DFQATT and CDR2 SNEGSKA (reference sequence). The CDR3 runs to 16 residues. J was trimmed by 6 bases and V by 5 bases; bases with no gene match: 14. The CDR3 is CSAENPGTGWRNEQFF. The CDR3 nucleotides are TGCAGTGCTGAGAACCCCGGGACAGGGTGGCGCAATGAGCAGTTCTTC.

This clonotype appeared many times. The V gene is TRBV28, the J gene TRBJ2-7, with D perhaps TRBD1 (8 bases). This CDR3 contains 15 residues. Germline V gene data show CDR1 as MDHEN and CDR2 as SYDVKM. Trimming stripped 5 bases from V and 4 bases from J, with 18 bases between. CDR3 loop: CASSRGGTGPYEQYF. The DNA for the CDR3 is TGTGCCAGCAGTAGGGGGGGGACAGGCCCTTACGAGCAGTACTTC.

At least ten counts were recorded for this clonotype. The chain uses TRBV2 and TRBJ1-5; the D gene is possibly TRBD1 (6 bases). Between the trimmed V and J ends, which lost 4 bases and 4 bases, there was a span of 20 bases. The CDR3 sequence is 17 residues long. Germline-derived CDR1 and CDR2 are SNHLY and FYNNEI. This chain's CDR3 is CASSGGAWDKQNQPQHF. For the CDR3, the DNA is TGTGCCAGCAGTGGAGGGGCTTGGGACAAGCAGAATCAGCCCCAGCATTTT.

This clonotype was counted many times. The CDR3 is CSAREGAYGNQPQHF. In DNA, the CDR3 is TGCAGTGCTAGGGAAGGGGCGTATGGCAATCAGCCCCAGCATTTT. The rearrangement joins TRBV20-1 to TRBJ1-5; maybe TRBD1 (5 bases). CDR3 size: 15 residues. The germline V gene has CDR1 DFQATT and CDR2 SNEGSKA (reference sequence). V was pared by 3 bases and J by 2 bases, with 14 bases between.

V gene TRBV4-3 combines with J gene TRBJ2-3, with 7 positions matching TRBD1. Losses at the gene ends were 5 bases for V and 2 bases for J; bases not matched to a gene: 7. The V gene's germline CDR1 is LGHNA and CDR2 YSLEER. This CDR3 is built from 15 residues. This CDR3 reads CASSKGAWDTDTQYF. DNA of the CDR3: TGCGCCAGCAGCAAGGGGGCCTGGGACACAGATACGCAGTATTTT.

The gene calls are TRBV5-4 and TRBJ2-6; 10 bases are shared with TRBD1. The CDR3 extends over 18 amino acids. Germline trimming cut 3 bases from V and 1 base from J; bases unmatched to any gene: 7. Germline CDR1 SGHNT, CDR2 YYREEE (reference sequence). CDR3 sequence (DNA): TGTGCCAGCAGCTCCCCGGGACAGGGGACATCTGGGGCCAACGTCCTGACTTTC. It encodes CASSSPGQGTSGANVLTF.

This clonotype was recorded many times. The chain links TRBV28 to TRBJ2-7; 9 positions match TRBD1. CDR1 and CDR2 from the germline V gene are MDHEN and SYDVKM. V was clipped by 10 bases and J by 1 base; unmatched bases: 5. The CDR3 loop spans 13 amino acids. CDR3 loop: CATETGGSYEQYF. The CDR3 nucleotides are TGTGCCACCGAGACAGGGGGTTCCTACGAGCAGTACTTC.

The rearrangement joins TRBV7-2 to TRBJ1-1, with D uncertain. CDR1 is SGHTA, CDR2 FQGNSA, per germline. The CDR3 length is 15 residues. V was cut by 0 bases and J by 0 bases, with 8 bases left in between. DNA of the CDR3: TGTGCCAGCAGCTTAGCGCAGAATATGAACACTGAAGCTTTCTTT. The encoded protein is CASSLAQNMNTEAFF.

This clonotype showed up many times. This sequence joins TRBV30 and TRBJ1-1, with a tentative D call TRBD1 (5 bases). Germline V gives CDR1 GTSNPN, CDR2 SVGIG (reference sequence). Trimming left V 4 bases short and J 3 bases short, with 9 bases between. The CDR3 sequence is 12 residues long. The CDR3 bases are TGTGCCTGGAATCGGGGGGACACTGAAGCTTTCTTT. The encoded protein is CAWNRGDTEAFF. The complete variable domain, with remaining parts taken from reference TRBV30 and TRBJ1-1, reads SQTIHQWPATLVQPVGSPLSLECTVEGTSNPNLYWYRQAAGRGLQLLFYSVGIGQISSEVPQNLSASRPQDRQFILSSKKLLLSDSGFYLCAWNRGDTEAFFGQGTRLTVV.

This clonotype was seen many times. The V call is TRBV27, the J call TRBJ2-5; no definite D call. The CDR3 is 13 residues long. The V gene's germline CDR1 is MNHEY and CDR2 SMNVEV (reference sequence). V lost 2 bases, J lost 4 bases, and 8 bases lay in between. The CDR3 coding sequence is TGTGCCAGCAGTTTAGACGCTCGAGAGACCCAGTACTTC. This gives the protein CASSLDARETQYF.

The chain carries TRBV6-1 and TRBJ2-1, with D possibly TRBD1 on 7 matching bases. Germline V gives CDR1 MNHNS, CDR2 SASEGT. The CDR3 is made up of 16 amino acids. Trimming took 5 bases from V and 2 from J, leaving 16 bases between them. The CDR3: CASSRRQGGAYNEQFF. The DNA of the CDR3 is TGTGCCAGCAGTCGAAGACAGGGAGGCGCCTACAATGAGCAGTTCTTC.

This clonotype showed up many times. The chain recombines TRBV7-2 with TRBJ2-5; tentative D call: TRBD2 (5 bases). This CDR3 has 13 amino acids. In germline, CDR1 is SGHTA, CDR2 FQGNSA. The V end lost 3 bases, the J end lost 4 bases, and 9 bases lay between the germline ends. The CDR3, as DNA: TGTGCCAGCAGCTTTAGAGGAGGAGAGACCCAGTACTTC. Amino acid sequence: CASSFRGGETQYF.

Ten or more counts support this clonotype. The rearrangement links TRBV3-1 to TRBJ2-3; 8 nucleotides agree with TRBD1. After removal of 6 bases from V and 4 bases from J, the junction contained 3 bases not matched to a gene. Germline V gene sequence: CDR1 LGHDT, CDR2 YNNKEL (reference sequence). The CDR3 has 13 amino acids. CDR3 bases: TGTGCCAGCAGAGCCAGGGGGCCAGATACGCAGTATTTT. Residues: CASRARGPDTQYF.

This clonotype occurred many times. The V and J genes are TRBV6-1 and TRBJ2-3; 10 bases line up with TRBD2. V shed 8 bases, J shed 1 base, and the junction held 3 bases outside the gene matches. The CDR3 is 14 residues long. Germline V gene lookup returns CDR1 MNHNS and CDR2 SASEGT. CDR3 sequence (DNA): TGTGCCAGCCGGCTAGCGGGGGGCACAGATACGCAGTATTTT. The encoded protein is CASRLAGGTDTQYF.

This clonotype was seen repeatedly, ten times or more. The chain couples TRBV5-1 to TRBJ2-7; the match to TRBD1 covers 7 bases. The CDR3 is made up of 15 amino acids. Germline-derived CDR1 and CDR2 are SGHRS and YFSETQ. V dropped 0 bases and J dropped 5; count of bases not matched to a gene: 8. This CDR3 reads CASSLGVTGTNEQYF. CDR3 in DNA: TGCGCCAGCAGCTTGGGGGTGACAGGGACCAACGAGCAGTACTTC.

This clonotype showed up many times. The chain joins TRBV28 to TRBJ2-4; 10 bases align to TRBD1. With V trimmed by 3 bases and J by 4 bases, 6 bases remained unmatched. Germline V lookup: CDR1 MDHEN, CDR2 SYDVKM. The CDR3 runs 16 residues. The DNA of the CDR3 is TGTGCCAGCAGTTTTAGCTGGGACAGGGGAAAAAACATTCAGTACTTC. Translation: CASSFSWDRGKNIQYF.

Ten or more counts support this clonotype. Germline is not matched at one junction end, which may reflect a read error. The rearrangement links TRBV6-5 to TRBJ2-5, with D perhaps matching TRBD1 or TRBD2 (5 bases each). Germline CDR1 MNHEY, CDR2 SVGAGI. The CDR3 length is 12 residues. The CDR3 reads CASSSRVGTRYF. Here the CDR3 DNA reads TGTGCCAGCAGTTCCCGGGTCGGGACCCGGTACTTC.

In this sample, this clonotype turned up a few times. The CDR3 ends on some other residue instead of the conserved phenylalanine or tryptophan, so this is likely a read error. The CDR3 sequence is CASSAGGSGANVLTS. The CDR3 bases are TGTGCCAGCAGCGCCGGGGGCTCTGGGGCCAACGTCCTGACTTCC. This rearrangement joins TRBV11-1 to TRBJ2-6; perhaps TRBD2 as D (6 bases). V was cut by 5 bases and J by 0 bases, with 8 bases left in between. The CDR3 contains 15 residues. Germline-derived CDR1 and CDR2 are SGHAT and FQDESV (reference sequence).

This clonotype has a count of ten or more. The V and J genes are TRBV27 and TRBJ2-7; D gene uncertain. Looked up from germline, CDR1 is MNHEY and CDR2 is SMNVEV (reference sequence). Trimming removed 10 bases from V and 3 bases from J, with 16 bases in between. The CDR3 totals 13 residues. The CDR3 sequence: CATTPRWGYEQYF. The CDR3 nucleotides read TGTGCCACCACCCCGAGGTGGGGCTACGAGCAGTACTTC.

There are a few counts of this clonotype. This chain joins TRBV20-1 and TRBJ1-3; D call uncertain. V dropped 3 bases and J dropped 4 bases, with 10 bases sitting between them. CDR3 size: 13 residues. Germline assignment: CDR1 DFQATT and CDR2 SNEGSKA (reference sequence). CDR3 sequence: CSAREGFGNTIYF. The DNA of the CDR3 is TGCAGTGCTAGGGAGGGTTTCGGAAACACCATATATTTT.

In this sample, this clonotype turned up a few times. The rearrangement links TRBV6-9 to TRBJ2-7; 8 bases fit TRBD1. This CDR3 is 14 amino acids long. V lost 4 bases and J lost 4; bases outside the gene matches: 6. Germline CDR1 and CDR2: MNHGY and SVAAGI. CDR3 nucleotide sequence: TGTGCCAGCAGTTCGACAGGGGCCAGGTACGAGCAGTACTTC. Its translation: CASSSTGARYEQYF.